The clone carrying this TCR beta chain appeared many times. Its antigen is unknown. Full-length variable regions came from constant-region reverse primers plus semi-nested Nested Universal Primer A PCR. MiXCR, applied by TCRdb to the 5' RACE reads, yields one record per CDR3 protein. The sample lists under 11,000 distinct CDR3 sequences; around a quarter were seen once. Treg sorting used a CD4+CD25+CD127-/low gate. The CDR3 is made up of 14 amino acids. V lost 5 bases to trimming and J lost 3 bases, with 8 bases between them. Germline V gene sequence: CDR1 SGHTA, CDR2 FQGTGA. General study findings and limits: Tumor Tregs overlapped most with tumor, then blood, naive CD4+ cells. In terms of TCR gene usage, tumor memory CD4+ T cells clustered together with blood and lymph node memory CD4+ cells, as well as with lymph node naive CD4+ cells.

The rearrangement uses TRBV7-3 and TRBJ2-6; D remains unclear. The TCR comes from a female donor with breast cancer. The specimen was Tregs sorted from a lymph node. DNA for the CDR3: TGTGCCAGCAGCCCGACTGTTGGGGCCAACGTCCTGACTTTC. Its translation is CASSPTVGANVLTF.